These 8 T cell receptor beta chains share one sample of origin, sequenced in a study of Ad26.COV2.S vaccination and SARS-CoV-2 variants. The repertoire was sequenced with immunoSEQ multiplex PCR; TCRdb's copy has only in-frame clones and lacks some. The sample records 300,000 to 400,000 clones, around 92% being singletons. The sequenced sample was peripheral blood, obtained after recovery from COVID-19. All receptors come from a human donor who had recovered from COVID-19.

V gene TRBV11-2 combines with J gene TRBJ2-1; 7 nucleotides line up with TRBD2. J gave up 4 bases and V 6 bases, and 6 bases lay outside the gene matches. The CDR3 extends over 14 amino acids. The germline gives CDR1 SGHAT, CDR2 FQNNGV. The CDR3 loop is CASSRSGGYNEQFF. The CDR3, as DNA: TGTGCCAGCAGTCGTTCCGGGGGGTACAATGAGCAGTTCTTC. Supplemented by reference TRBV11-2 and TRBJ2-1, the full variable domain reads EAGVAQSPRYKIIEKRQSVAFWCNPISGHATLYWYQQILGQGPKLLIQFQNNGVVDDSQLPKDRFSAERLKGVDSTLKIQPAKLEDSAVYLCASSRSGGYNEQFFGPGTRLTVL.

The chain recombines TRBV27 with TRBJ1-2, with TRBD1 matching over 7 bases. The CDR3 has 15 amino acids. Germline V gene lookup returns CDR1 MNHEY and CDR2 SMNVEV (reference sequence). Trimming cost V 4 bases and J 8 bases; bases outside gene matches: 13. In DNA form, the CDR3 reads TGTGCCAGCAGTTCTTGGGCGACAGGGAGGGGCGGCTACACCTTC. It encodes CASSSWATGRGGYTF.

The V and J genes are TRBV6-5 and TRBJ2-3; D is unresolved. There are 14 residues in the CDR3. Germline values: CDR1 MNHEY, CDR2 SVGAGI. V lost 3 bases, J lost 2 bases, and 9 bases lay in between. CDR3 in DNA: TGTGCCAGCAGTTATAGTCTCAACACAGATACGCAGTATTTT. It encodes CASSYSLNTDTQYF.

The V gene is TRBV9, the J gene TRBJ1-6; TRBD1 agrees at 7 bases. Germline CDR1 SGDLS, CDR2 YYNGEE. The CDR3 is 15 amino acids. J lost 9 bases, V lost 3 bases, and 9 bases had no gene match. CDR3 in amino acids: CASSEQQGPVSPLHF. CDR3 DNA sequence: TGTGCCAGCAGCGAACAACAGGGGCCGGTTTCACCCCTCCACTTT.

The chain couples TRBV19 to TRBJ1-1; TRBD1 is a possible D gene (6 bases). Germline V gives CDR1 LNHDA, CDR2 SQIVND (reference sequence). V was trimmed by 6 bases and J by 5 bases, leaving 13 bases between them. The CDR3 sequence is 13 residues long. The CDR3 DNA is TGTGCCAGTAGCCCCCCAGGGGAGACTGAAGCTTTCTTT. As protein: CASSPPGETEAFF.

The chain employs TRBV7-9 and TRBJ1-2; TRBD1 might be the D (5 bases). Looked up from germline, CDR1 is SEHNR and CDR2 is FQNEAQ (reference sequence). Deletions cut 5 bases from V and 3 bases from J, with 10 bases between. CDR3 length: 13 amino acids. The CDR3 loop is CASSQGLDYGYTF. The DNA for the CDR3 is TGTGCCAGCAGCCAGGGACTTGACTATGGCTACACCTTC.

This chain uses TRBV5-4 with TRBJ1-2, with 7 bases that match TRBD1. V trimming: 4 bases; J trimming: 0 bases; junction bases outside the gene matches: 6. The length of the CDR3 is 15 residues. Germline V gene sequence: CDR1 SGHNT, CDR2 YYREEE (reference sequence). CDR3 residues: CASSPAGGANYGYTF. The DNA of the CDR3 is TGTGCCAGCAGCCCCGCAGGGGGAGCTAACTATGGCTACACCTTC.

V gene TRBV7-9 combines with J gene TRBJ2-1, with a tentative D call TRBD2 (5 bases). The CDR3 consists of 15 residues. Trimming took off 3 bases at V and 8 bases at J, with 17 bases between the two ends. The germline CDR1 and CDR2 sequences are SEHNR and FQNEAQ (reference sequence). Here the CDR3 reads CASSLPGVRVDEQFF. The CDR3 DNA reads as TGTGCCAGCAGCTTGCCCGGGGTCCGGGTCGATGAGCAGTTCTTC.